This T cell receptor (beta chain) came from a study of T cell repertoires in cytomegalovirus infection. This clonotype was observed at least ten times. Antigen: not known. Study-level findings and limits: Cumulative public TCR beta family frequency identified CMV carriers with the relevant HLA. Dominating the ex vivo response were TCR beta clonotypes that were CMV-specific and HLA-C-restricted.

This CDR3 region has 15 residues. With V trimmed by 2 bases and J by 6 bases, 8 bases remained unmatched. Germline V lookup: CDR1 SEHNR, CDR2 FQNEAQ (reference sequence). TCRdb re-called the reads through MiXCR, storing one row per CDR3 protein. Of roughly 860,000 distinct CDR3 sequences in the sample, less than 35% were seen once. This clonotype originated in a human donor in good health (CMV status not recorded). Some clones in this sample may be carry-over from other donors' samples. The rearrangement uses TRBV7-9 and TRBJ1-1, with TRBD1 identical over 8 bases. Material: cultured CD8+ T cells from PBMCs, obtained from culture after CMV antigen stimulation. The CDR3: CASSLMRQGISEAFF. In DNA, the CDR3 is TGTGCCAGCAGCTTAATGAGACAGGGGATCTCTGAAGCTTTCTTT. Full variable domain (outside the CDR3, taken from reference TRBV7-9 and TRBJ1-1): DTGVSQNPRHKITKRGQNVTFRCDPISEHNRLYWYRQTLGQGPEFLTYFQNEAQLEKSRLLSDRFSAERPKGSFSTLEIQRTEQGDSAMYLCASSLMRQGISEAFFGQGTRLTVV.